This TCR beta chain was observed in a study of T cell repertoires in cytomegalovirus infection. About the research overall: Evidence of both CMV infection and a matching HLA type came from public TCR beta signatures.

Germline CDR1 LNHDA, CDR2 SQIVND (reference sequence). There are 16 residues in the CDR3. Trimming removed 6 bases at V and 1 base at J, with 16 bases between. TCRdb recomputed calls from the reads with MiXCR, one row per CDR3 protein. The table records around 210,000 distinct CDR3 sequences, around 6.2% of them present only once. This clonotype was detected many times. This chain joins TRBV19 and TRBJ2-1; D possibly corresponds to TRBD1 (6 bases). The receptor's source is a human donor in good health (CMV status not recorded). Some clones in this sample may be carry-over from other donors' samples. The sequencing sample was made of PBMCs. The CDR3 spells CASRKGQGVSYNEQFF. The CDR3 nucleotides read TGTGCCAGTAGAAAGGGACAAGGAGTATCCTACAATGAGCAGTTCTTC.